This T cell receptor beta chain was recorded in a study of T cell repertoires in cytomegalovirus infection (dated by TCRdb to about 2019). About the full investigation: Recently identified HLA-C-restricted CMV epitopes, whose presentation resists viral immunomodulation, were targeted by peptide stimulations together with well-studied HLA-B-restricted epitopes. The HLA type of each donor mattered for the analysis, because public TCR beta signatures pointed to carriage of CMV infection along with the matching HLA type. Broader findings and caveats from the paper: Carriers of CMV infection plus the relevant HLA type were discriminated by the cumulative frequency of public TCR beta family members in the study cohort and in an independent 352-donor cohort. In the ex vivo response, HLA-C-restricted CMV-specific TCR beta clonotypes were dominant, and in two of eight donors the single most frequent clonotype came from this HLA-C-restricted group.

This clonotype turned up a few times. The clone's antigen remains unknown. No base qualities exist here, and no much larger clone lies one base off it. This sample's treatment or condition label indicates: in vitro stimulation with specific CMV peptide epitopes to enrich CMV-specific T cells. Sequencing was carried out with an Illumina HiSeq 1500. TCRdb trimmed public reads at Q25 via fastp, called clones via MiXCR and kept in-frame beta chains. Each CDR3 protein gets just one entry, which takes the most common genes and DNA from the rows behind it. For this sample the table gives 71,000 or so distinct CDR3 sequences, of which roughly 22% were detected only once. Roughly two thirds of the sample is in the top ten clones. The CDR3 numbers 15 residues from cysteine through phenylalanine. This entry keeps only the CDR3 DNA: 45 bases, framed from base 1. CDR1 and CDR2, per the germline V gene (reference sequence), are SEHNR and FQNEAQ. V loses 5 bases, J loses 0 bases, and the germline ends lie 11 bases apart.

This sample comprised CD8+ T cells from cultured PBMCs, obtained from culture after CMV antigen stimulation. The sequence came from a human donor in good health (CMV status not recorded). Some clones in this sample may be carry-over from other donors' samples. The sequence joins TRBV7-9 to TRBJ2-1; the D gene cannot be named for sure. The nucleotides are TGTGCCAGCAGCCCAGAAACGAGCTCCTACAATGAGCAGTTCTTC. This codes for CASSPETSSYNEQFF. Where the CDR3 stops, the reference TRBV7-9 and TRBJ2-1 genes take over; the full variable domain is DTGVSQNPRHKITKRGQNVTFRCDPISEHNRLYWYRQTLGQGPEFLTYFQNEAQLEKSRLLSDRFSAERPKGSFSTLEIQRTEQGDSAMYLCASSPETSSYNEQFFGPGTRLTVL.